This paragraph reports one TCR beta chain. The target antigen is unknown. V lost 3 bases to trimming and J lost 0 bases, with 14 bases between them. The germline CDR1 and CDR2 sequences are LGHNA and YNFKEQ. This CDR3 contains 16 residues. The data belong to a study of shared clonotypes between healthy human individuals. Study-wide results and caveats: The four-donor shared clonotypes exceeded non-shared clonotypes in generation probability, with non-shared ones scoring lower.

The repertoire was sequenced with immunoSEQ multiplex PCR; TCRdb's copy has only in-frame clones and lacks some. In the table there are more than 2,000,000 clones, more than 85% of which are singletons. The J gene is TRBJ1-1, the V gene TRBV4-2, with unresolved D. The sample consisted of naive CD4+ T cells from PBMCs. Described subset: CD45RA+ positively selected. This TCR was recovered from a man in his late teens or twenties in good health. Some clones in this sample may be carry-over from other donors' samples. The CDR3 loop is CASSQLRESMNTEAFF. CDR3 nucleotides: TGTGCCAGCAGCCAGTTAAGGGAGAGCATGAACACTGAAGCTTTCTTT.